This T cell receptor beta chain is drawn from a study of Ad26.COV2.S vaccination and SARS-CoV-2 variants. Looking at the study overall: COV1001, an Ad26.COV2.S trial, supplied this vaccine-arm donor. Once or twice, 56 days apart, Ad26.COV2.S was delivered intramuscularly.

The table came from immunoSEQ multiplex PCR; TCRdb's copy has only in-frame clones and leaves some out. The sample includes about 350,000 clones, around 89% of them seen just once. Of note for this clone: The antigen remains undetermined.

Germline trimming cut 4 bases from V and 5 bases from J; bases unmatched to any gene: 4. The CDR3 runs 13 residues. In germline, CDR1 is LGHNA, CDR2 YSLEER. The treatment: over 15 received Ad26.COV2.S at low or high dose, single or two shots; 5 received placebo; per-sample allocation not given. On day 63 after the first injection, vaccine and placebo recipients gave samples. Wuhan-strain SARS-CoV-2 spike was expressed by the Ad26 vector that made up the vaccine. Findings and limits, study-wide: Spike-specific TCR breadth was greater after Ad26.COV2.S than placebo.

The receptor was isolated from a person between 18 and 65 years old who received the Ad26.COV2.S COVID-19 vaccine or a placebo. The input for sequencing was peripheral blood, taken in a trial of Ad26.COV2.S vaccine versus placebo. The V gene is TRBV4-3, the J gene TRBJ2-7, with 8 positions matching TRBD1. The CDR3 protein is CASSPSTGDEQYF. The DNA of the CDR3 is TGCGCCAGCAGCCCTTCGACAGGGGACGAGCAGTACTTC.